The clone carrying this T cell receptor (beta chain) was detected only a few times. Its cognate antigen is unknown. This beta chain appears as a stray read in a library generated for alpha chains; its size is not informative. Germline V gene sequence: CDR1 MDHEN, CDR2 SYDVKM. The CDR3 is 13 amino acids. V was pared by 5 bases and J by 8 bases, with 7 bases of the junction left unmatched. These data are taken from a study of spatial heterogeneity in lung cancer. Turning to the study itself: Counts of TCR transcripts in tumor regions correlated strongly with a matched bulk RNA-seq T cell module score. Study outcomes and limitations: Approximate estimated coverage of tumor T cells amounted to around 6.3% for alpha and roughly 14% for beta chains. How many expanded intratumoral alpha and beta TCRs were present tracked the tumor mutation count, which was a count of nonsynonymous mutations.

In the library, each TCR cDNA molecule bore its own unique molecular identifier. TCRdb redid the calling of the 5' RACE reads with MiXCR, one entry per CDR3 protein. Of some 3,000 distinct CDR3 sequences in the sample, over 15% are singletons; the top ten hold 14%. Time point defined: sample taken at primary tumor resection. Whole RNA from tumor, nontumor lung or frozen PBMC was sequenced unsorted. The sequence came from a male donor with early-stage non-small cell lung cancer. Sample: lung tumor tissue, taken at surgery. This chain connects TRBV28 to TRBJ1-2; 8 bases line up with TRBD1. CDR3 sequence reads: CASSRTGPEGYTF. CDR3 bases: TGTGCCAGCAGTAGGACAGGGCCCGAAGGCTACACCTTC.